A selection of T cell receptor beta chains follows, all from one sample in a study of Ad26.COV2.S vaccination and SARS-CoV-2 variants. TCRdb keeps only in-frame clones here, not all; method: immunoSEQ multiplex PCR. The sample lists about 220,000 clones, roughly 90% occurring once. Sequenced here: peripheral blood, sampled in a trial of Ad26.COV2.S vaccine versus placebo. The receptors come from a person between 18 and 59 years old who received the Ad26.COV2.S COVID-19 vaccine or a placebo. Both conserved end residues are part of each CDR3. D genes are given only for firm matches. Rows may omit the clone size; those that give it use once, few, many or a size class.

d_gene: TRBD2; j_gene: TRBJ2-7; abundance: few; v_gene: TRBV30; CDR3nt: TGTGCCTGGAGTGTACAGCTAGCGGGAGTCGAGCAGTACTTC; CDR3aa: CAWSVQLAGVEQYF
d_gene: -; j_gene: TRBJ1-1; abundance: -; v_gene: TRBV9; CDR3nt: TGTGCCAGCAGCGTAGCCCCGGACCTGGGGTCCACTGAAGCTTTCTTT; CDR3aa: CASSVAPDLGSTEAFF
d_gene: -; j_gene: TRBJ1-6; abundance: few; v_gene: TRBV11-2; CDR3nt: TGTGCCAGCAGCTTAGAAGGTGGAATCTATAATTCACCCCTCCACTTT; CDR3aa: CASSLEGGIYNSPLHF
d_gene: TRBD1; j_gene: TRBJ2-3; abundance: -; v_gene: TRBV5-1; CDR3nt: TGCGCCAGCAGCTTGGAGGGGGCGGGAGATACGCAGTATTTT; CDR3aa: CASSLEGAGDTQYF
d_gene: TRBD1; j_gene: TRBJ1-2; abundance: -; v_gene: TRBV28; CDR3nt: TGTGCCAGCAGTACGGACAGGGGTAGGTACACCTTC; CDR3aa: CASSTDRGRYTF
d_gene: -; j_gene: TRBJ2-1; abundance: -; v_gene: TRBV3-1/TRBV3-2; CDR3nt: TGTGCCAGCAGCCAAGATAGGGCCCAGTTCTTC; CDR3aa: CASSQDRAQFF
d_gene: -; j_gene: TRBJ1-1; abundance: -; v_gene: TRBV30; CDR3nt: TGTGCCTGGAGTGGACGCGTCCCGAACACTGAAGCTTTCTTT; CDR3aa: CAWSGRVPNTEAFF
d_gene: -; j_gene: TRBJ1-1; abundance: -; v_gene: TRBV30; CDR3nt: TGTGCCTGGAGTGGGGATGTCGGGGTGAAGGGCACTGAAGCTTTCTTT; CDR3aa: CAWSGDVGVKGTEAFF
d_gene: -; j_gene: TRBJ1-1; abundance: -; v_gene: TRBV5-6; CDR3nt: TGTGCCAGCAGCTTCGATTTGATGAACACTGAAGCTTTCTTT; CDR3aa: CASSFDLMNTEAFF
d_gene: -; j_gene: TRBJ1-5; abundance: -; v_gene: TRBV6-1; CDR3nt: TGTGCCAGCAGTGAAGGGCACAGCAATCAGCCCCAGCATTTT; CDR3aa: CASSEGHSNQPQHF
d_gene: -; j_gene: TRBJ1-1; abundance: -; v_gene: TRBV11-3; CDR3nt: TGTGCCAGCAGCTCCGGACTCCAGGACGAAGCTTTCTTT; CDR3aa: CASSSGLQDEAFF
d_gene: -; j_gene: TRBJ2-7; abundance: -; v_gene: TRBV7-9; CDR3nt: TGTGCCAGCAGCCCTGACCCCAGCAGGGGCGAGCAGTACTTC; CDR3aa: CASSPDPSRGEQYF
d_gene: -; j_gene: TRBJ2-2; abundance: -; v_gene: TRBV7-9; CDR3nt: TGTGCCAGCAGCTTAGTTGGGCAGCTCGGGGAGCTGTTTTTT; CDR3aa: CASSLVGQLGELFF
d_gene: -; j_gene: TRBJ2-2; abundance: -; v_gene: TRBV27; CDR3nt: TGTGCCAGCAGATACACCGGGGAGCTGTTTTTT; CDR3aa: CASRYTGELFF
d_gene: -; j_gene: TRBJ2-7; abundance: -; v_gene: TRBV11-3; CDR3nt: TGTGCCAGTTCATTGGGGCACCCCTACGAGCAGTACTTC; CDR3aa: CASSLGHPYEQYF
d_gene: TRBD1; j_gene: TRBJ1-3; abundance: -; v_gene: TRBV5-1; CDR3nt: TGCGCCAGCAGCTTCGAGACAGGGGGTGGAAACACCATATATTTT; CDR3aa: CASSFETGGGNTIYF
d_gene: -; j_gene: TRBJ2-3; abundance: once; v_gene: TRBV7-9; CDR3nt: TGTGCCACTAACAGGCTCACAGATACGCAGTATTTT; CDR3aa: CATNRLTDTQYF
d_gene: -; j_gene: TRBJ1-1; abundance: -; v_gene: TRBV14; CDR3nt: TGTGCCAGCAGCCAAGAATCTGGGAGGAACACTGAAGCTTTCTTT; CDR3aa: CASSQESGRNTEAFF
d_gene: -; j_gene: TRBJ1-1; abundance: -; v_gene: TRBV28; CDR3nt: TGTGCCAGCAGTTTAGTCCCGGGGGACACTGAAGCTTTCTTT; CDR3aa: CASSLVPGDTEAFF
d_gene: -; j_gene: TRBJ2-4; abundance: -; v_gene: TRBV19; CDR3nt: TGTGCCAGTAGTTCCGGACGGGGACTAGCCAAAAACATTCAGTACTTC; CDR3aa: CASSSGRGLAKNIQYF
d_gene: TRBD1; j_gene: TRBJ1-2; abundance: -; v_gene: TRBV29-1; CDR3nt: TGCAGCGCAGGACAGGGGGCTTTCTATGGCTACACCTTC; CDR3aa: CSAGQGAFYGYTF
d_gene: TRBD1; j_gene: TRBJ1-2; abundance: -; v_gene: TRBV5-8; CDR3nt: TGTGCCAGCAGCAGACGGACAGGGGGCAGGGGCTACACCTTC; CDR3aa: CASSRRTGGRGYTF
d_gene: -; j_gene: TRBJ2-1; abundance: once; v_gene: TRBV24-1; CDR3nt: TGTGCCACCAGTGATATCGACCCCTCCTACAATGAGCAGTTCTTC; CDR3aa: CATSDIDPSYNEQFF
d_gene: TRBD2; j_gene: TRBJ2-5; abundance: once; v_gene: TRBV28; CDR3nt: TGTGCCAGCAGCCAGACTAGCGGGAGAAGGGGGGAGACCCAGTACTTC; CDR3aa: CASSQTSGRRGETQYF
d_gene: -; j_gene: TRBJ2-3; abundance: -; v_gene: TRBV18; CDR3nt: TGTGCCAGCTCACCACCGATGAATACAGATACGCAGTATTTT; CDR3aa: CASSPPMNTDTQYF
d_gene: TRBD2; j_gene: TRBJ2-7; abundance: -; v_gene: TRBV5-8; CDR3nt: TGTGCCAGCAGCTCCGGGCCCGAAGCGGGGTACGAGCAGTACTTC; CDR3aa: CASSSGPEAGYEQYF
d_gene: TRBD2; j_gene: TRBJ2-1; abundance: -; v_gene: TRBV24-1; CDR3nt: TGTGCCACCAATAGCGGGGGAGTATACAATGAGCAGTTCTTC; CDR3aa: CATNSGGVYNEQFF
d_gene: -; j_gene: TRBJ2-2; abundance: few; v_gene: TRBV9; CDR3nt: TGTGCCAGCAGCGTTAGTGGGTACACCGGGGAGCTGTTTTTT; CDR3aa: CASSVSGYTGELFF
d_gene: -; j_gene: TRBJ2-1; abundance: -; v_gene: TRBV24-1; CDR3nt: TGTGCCACCAGTGACTCACAGATCTCCTCGAGCTCCTACAATGAGCAGTTCTTC; CDR3aa: CATSDSQISSSSYNEQFF
d_gene: TRBD1; j_gene: TRBJ2-5; abundance: -; v_gene: TRBV5-4; CDR3nt: TGTGCCAGCAGCCCGGGACAGGTCCAAGAGACCCAGTACTTC; CDR3aa: CASSPGQVQETQYF
d_gene: -; j_gene: TRBJ1-2; abundance: -; v_gene: TRBV27; CDR3nt: TGTGCCAGCAGTTTAAGGGCCCCGAGGGGTGGGGGCACCGTAGGTTGGGGCTACACCTTC; CDR3aa: CASSLRAPRGGGTVGWGYTF
d_gene: TRBD1; j_gene: TRBJ1-6; abundance: -; v_gene: TRBV7-2; CDR3nt: TGTGCCAGCAGCTTAGATACAGGGGTAGGTTCACCCCTCCACTTT; CDR3aa: CASSLDTGVGSPLHF
d_gene: -; j_gene: TRBJ2-3; abundance: -; v_gene: TRBV5-5; CDR3nt: TGTGCCAGCAGCATAGGCACAGGTCAGGCGAGGACAGATACGCAGTATTTT; CDR3aa: CASSIGTGQARTDTQYF
d_gene: -; j_gene: TRBJ1-2; abundance: -; v_gene: TRBV28; CDR3nt: TGTGCCAGCAGTTTACGATGGCCCCTCAATGGCTACACCTTC; CDR3aa: CASSLRWPLNGYTF
d_gene: TRBD2; j_gene: TRBJ2-2; abundance: -; v_gene: TRBV28; CDR3nt: TGTGCCAGCAGTTCCCGCCTAGCGGGGGAAACCGGGGAGCTGTTTTTT; CDR3aa: CASSSRLAGETGELFF
d_gene: -; j_gene: TRBJ1-2; abundance: -; v_gene: TRBV29-1; CDR3nt: TGCAGCGTTGAAGAGAGAGAGCCAGGGGACCGAAGGGGTGGCTACACCTTC; CDR3aa: CSVEEREPGDRRGGYTF
d_gene: TRBD1; j_gene: TRBJ2-5; abundance: -; v_gene: TRBV2; CDR3nt: TGTGCCAGCAGTGTTTGGGACAGGGTCCAAGAGACCCAGTACTTC; CDR3aa: CASSVWDRVQETQYF
d_gene: -; j_gene: TRBJ2-3; abundance: once; v_gene: TRBV7-2; CDR3nt: TGTGCCAGCACCGTCGTGGGGGGTCCAGATACGCAGTATTTT; CDR3aa: CASTVVGGPDTQYF
d_gene: -; j_gene: TRBJ2-7; abundance: -; v_gene: TRBV4-3; CDR3nt: TGCGCCAGCAGCCAATGGACGGGACCCTACGAGCAGTACTTC; CDR3aa: CASSQWTGPYEQYF
d_gene: TRBD1; j_gene: TRBJ1-1; abundance: -; v_gene: TRBV7-7; CDR3nt: TGTGCTAGCAGCCCACTCGGTTTTGGAGGGGGCCCAGAGGGGAACACTGAAGCTTTCTTT; CDR3aa: CASSPLGFGGGPEGNTEAFF
d_gene: -; j_gene: TRBJ2-7; abundance: -; v_gene: TRBV5-1; CDR3nt: TGCGCCAGCAGCTTGGATGGGGACGAGCAGTACTTC; CDR3aa: CASSLDGDEQYF
d_gene: TRBD2; j_gene: TRBJ2-7; abundance: -; v_gene: TRBV10-3; CDR3nt: TGTGCCATCCAAGGAGAAGGACTAGCGGACTTCTCCTACGAGCAGTACTTC; CDR3aa: CAIQGEGLADFSYEQYF